A single sample is the source of the 25 T cell receptor beta chains below, sequenced in a study of blood T cell repertoires in COVID-19. Some clones are missing from TCRdb's copy, which holds only in-frame ones; the method was immunoSEQ multiplex PCR. The repertoire has 250,000 to 350,000 clones, approximately 90% of them found once; the top ten carry 4.5% to 7%. The sample consisted of PBMCs or T cells enriched from blood (not recorded which). The receptors originated from a woman aged 30 to 39 who had recovered from COVID-19.

This clone showed up just once. The genes are TRBV18 and TRBJ2-7; D possibly corresponds to TRBD1 (6 bases). Germline CDR1 is KGHSH and CDR2 is LQKENI. The CDR3 sequence is 13 residues long. V was cut by 3 bases and J by 5 bases, with 11 bases left in between. This chain's CDR3 is CASSPRDIDEQYF. DNA for the CDR3: TGTGCCAGCTCACCCCGGGACATTGACGAGCAGTACTTC.

V and J are TRBV10-3 and TRBJ1-1; 8 positions agree with TRBD1. The CDR3 length is 14 residues. Germline V gives CDR1 ENHRY, CDR2 SYGVKD. Trimming took 6 bases from V and 3 from J; bases not matched to a gene: 6. The CDR3 DNA reads as TGTGCCATCAGCCGAGACAGGGGTGACACTGAAGCTTTCTTT. Its translation: CAISRDRGDTEAFF.

The chain employs TRBV7-8 and TRBJ1-1; tentatively, D is TRBD1 (6 bases). The CDR3 consists of 14 residues. V lost 2 bases to trimming and J lost 6 bases, with 13 bases between them. The germline CDR1 and CDR2 sequences are SGHVS and FQNEAQ. The CDR3 DNA follows: TGTGCCAGCAGCTTATTCGGCGGGGGGCCTGAAGCTTTCTTT. This gives the protein CASSLFGGGPEAFF.

The chain recombines TRBV19 with TRBJ1-5; TRBD1 aligns across 8 bases. V shed 7 bases and J 3 bases; nucleotides not matched to a gene: 5. Germline V gene sequence: CDR1 LNHDA, CDR2 SQIVND (reference sequence). The CDR3 runs 14 residues. CDR3 bases: TGTGCCAGTATAGGACAGGGAAACAATCAGCCCCAGCATTTT. This codes for CASIGQGNNQPQHF. Filled out from reference TRBV19 and TRBJ1-5, the complete variable domain reads DGGITQSPKYLFRKEGQNVTLSCEQNLNHDAMYWYRQDPGQGLRLIYYSQIVNDFQKGDIAEGYSVSREKKESFPLTVTSAQKNPTAFYLCASIGQGNNQPQHFGDGTRLSIL.

This clone was seen a single time. The chain couples TRBV2 to TRBJ1-2; 10 bases are a match to TRBD1. CDR1 is SNHLY and CDR2 is FYNNEI in the germline V gene. V gave up 7 bases and J gave up 5 bases; unmatched junction bases: 7. This CDR3 is built from 14 residues. CDR3 loop: CASTRDRGLYGYTF. The CDR3 nucleotides are TGTGCCAGCACCCGGGACAGGGGATTATATGGCTACACCTTC.

The chain carries TRBV3-1 (or the pseudogene TRBV3-2) and TRBJ1-4, with TRBD1 matching over 8 bases. The ends lost 4 bases at V and 8 bases at J; junction bases unmatched: 9. The CDR3 spans 15 residues. Looked up from germline, CDR1 is LGHDT and CDR2 is YNNKEL (reference sequence). The DNA for the CDR3 is TGTGCCAGCAGCCCACCAGGACAGGGCTGCGAAAAACTGTTTTTT. It codes for CASSPPGQGCEKLFF.

The chain employs TRBV30 and TRBJ1-5; unclear D gene. CDR1 and CDR2 from the germline V gene are GTSNPN and SVGIG (reference sequence). The ends were cut back, 5 bases at V and 9 bases at J, with 11 bases in the middle. The CDR3 runs 11 residues. In DNA form, the CDR3 reads TGTGCCTGGTCCGGTGGAGGGCCCCAGCATTTT. Its translation is CAWSGGGPQHF.

The chain employs TRBV7-6 and TRBJ1-5, with TRBD1 identical over 9 bases. Germline values: CDR1 SGHVS, CDR2 FNYEAQ. The CDR3 consists of 16 residues. V lost 0 bases to trimming and J lost 3 bases; unmatched junction nucleotides: 3. CDR3 in amino acids: CASSLARDRANQPQHF. The CDR3 DNA follows: TGTGCCAGCAGCTTAGCGAGGGACAGGGCCAATCAGCCCCAGCATTTT.

This clone was recorded only once. The chain employs TRBV25-1 and TRBJ1-1; 9 nucleotides line up with TRBD1. The trim removed 6 bases at V and 4 bases at J, leaving 15 bases unmatched. CDR3 size: 17 residues. Per the germline V gene, CDR1 is MGHDK and CDR2 is SYGVNS. The CDR3 region has the DNA TGTGCCAGCAGACCGCGGGCCGGGACAGGGTCCAGCACTGAAGCTTTCTTT. Protein product: CASRPRAGTGSSTEAFF.

The chain recombines TRBV7-3 with TRBJ2-3, with TRBD2 identical over 9 bases. The CDR3 loop spans 16 amino acids. Germline CDR1 SGHTA, CDR2 FQGTGA. With 1 base clipped from V and 6 bases from J, the junction kept 8 bases outside the gene matches. In DNA, the CDR3 is TGTGCCAGCAGCTTAATTGCGGGGGGGCACCGGGATACGCAGTATTTT. Translating it yields CASSLIAGGHRDTQYF.

This clone showed up just a few times. The V and J genes are TRBV9 and TRBJ1-4; D unclear. The V gene's germline CDR1 is SGDLS and CDR2 YYNGEE. The CDR3 is 17 residues long. With 4 bases removed from V and 0 bases from J, the gap between germline ends came to 16 bases. Written as DNA, the CDR3 is TGTGCCAGCAGCCTAACGGCGGCGGCCGCAACTAATGAAAAACTGTTTTTT. Encoded protein: CASSLTAAAATNEKLFF.

The chain recombines TRBV5-1 with TRBJ2-1, with D perhaps TRBD1 (6 bases). The CDR3 has 15 residues. Trimming pared 0 bases from V and 0 bases from J, leaving 7 bases between. Germline CDR1 is SGHRS and CDR2 is YFSETQ. The CDR3 reads CASSLVGGSYNEQFF. CDR3 in DNA: TGCGCCAGCAGCTTGGTAGGGGGCTCCTACAATGAGCAGTTCTTC.

This rearrangement joins TRBV30 to TRBJ1-6; possible D gene TRBD1, 6 bases. CDR1 is GTSNPN and CDR2 is SVGIG in the germline V gene (reference sequence). V was cut by 1 base and J by 0 bases, with 10 bases left in between. This CDR3 is built from 16 residues. CDR3 residues: CAWSEGHRSYNSPLHF. The CDR3 nucleotides are TGTGCCTGGAGTGAGGGACACCGCTCCTATAATTCACCCCTCCACTTT.

Worth noting for this clone: The germline gene is not matched at one end of the junction; a read error may be the cause. The J gene is TRBJ1-1, the V gene TRBV28; no firm D call. There are 13 residues in the CDR3. Germline V gene sequence: CDR1 MDHEN, CDR2 SYDVKM. The CDR3 DNA is TGTGCCAGCAGTTTATCGGGGAACGCTGAAGCTTTCTTT. It is translated as CASSLSGNAEAFF. Filled out from reference TRBV28 and TRBJ1-1, the complete variable domain reads DVKVTQSSRYLVKRTGEKVFLECVQDMDHENMFWYRQDPGLGLRLIYFSYDVKMKEKGDIPEGYSVSREKKERFSLILESASTNQTSMYLCASSLSGNAEAFFGQGTRLTVV.

This chain uses TRBV2 with TRBJ1-6; 9 nucleotides agree with TRBD1. J was trimmed by 5 bases and V by 6 bases; bases with no gene match: 5. Per germline, CDR1 SNHLY and CDR2 FYNNEI. There are 15 residues in the CDR3. The DNA of the CDR3 is TGTGCCAGCAGGTTACAGGGGGCGGATAATTCACCCCTCCACTTT. Translation: CASRLQGADNSPLHF. The full variable domain, rest sourced from reference TRBV2 and TRBJ1-6, is EPEVTQTPSHQVTQMGQEVILRCVPISNHLYFYWYRQILGQKVEFLVSFYNNEISEKSEIFDDQFSVERPDGSNFTLKIRSTKLEDSAMYFCASRLQGADNSPLHFGNGTRLTVT.

For this clone: Different DNA sequences within this sample yield the same CDR3. This chain links TRBV18 with TRBJ1-2; possibly TRBD1 for D (5 bases). Germline V lookup: CDR1 KGHSH, CDR2 LQKENI. V lost 3 bases and J 3 bases, leaving 8 bases between the germline ends. This CDR3 is 13 amino acids long. CDR3 in DNA: TGTGCCAGCTCACCCGCGGGGGACTATGGCTACACCTTC. Residues: CASSPAGDYGYTF. Using reference TRBV18 and TRBJ1-2 for the parts outside the CDR3, the full variable domain is NAGVMQNPRHLVRRRGQEARLRCSPMKGHSHVYWYRQLPEEGLKFMVYLQKENIIDESGMPKERFSAEFPKEGPSILRIQQVVRGDSAAYFCASSPAGDYGYTFGSGTRLTVV.

V is TRBV19 and J is TRBJ2-3, with D tentatively TRBD2 (6 bases). Germline CDR1 is LNHDA and CDR2 is SQIVND (reference sequence). The CDR3 totals 15 residues. Trimming removed 3 bases from V and 6 bases from J, with 16 bases in between. The CDR3 bases are TGTGCCAGTAGTATCAGGGCTAGCGTCGGGGATACGCAGTATTTT. Its translation is CASSIRASVGDTQYF.

CDR3 bases: TGTGCCAGCAGTTACTTAGGGGACACCATATATTTT. Encoded protein: CASSYLGDTIYF. The rearrangement uses TRBV6-2 or TRBV6-3 and TRBJ1-3, with D perhaps TRBD1 (5 bases). This CDR3 has 12 residues. The germline V gene has CDR1 MNHEY and CDR2 SVGEGT. Trimming pared 1 base from V and 8 bases from J, leaving 6 bases between.

V gene TRBV6-5 combines with J gene TRBJ1-6; D perhaps matches TRBD1 (5 bases). The CDR3 contains 15 residues. Germline V CDR1 and CDR2: MNHEY, SVGAGI. Trimming shortened V by 0 bases and J by 8 bases, and 11 bases separated the two germline ends. CDR3 sequence reads: CASSYSGRGDSPLHF. CDR3 nucleotide sequence: TGTGCCAGCAGTTACTCCGGTCGGGGGGATTCACCCCTCCACTTT.

This clone occurred once. The genes are TRBV11-1 and TRBJ1-2; the match to TRBD1 covers 7 bases. CDR1 and CDR2 (germline): SGHAT, FQDESV (reference sequence). CDR3 length: 15 residues. V lost 5 bases, J lost 3 bases, and 9 bases stayed unmatched. The DNA for the CDR3 is TGTGCCAGCAGCGTAAACAGGGGTGAAGACTATGGCTACACCTTC. This translates into CASSVNRGEDYGYTF.

The chain carries TRBV24-1 and TRBJ1-6; D possibly corresponds to TRBD1 (6 bases). CDR1 KGHDR and CDR2 SFDVKD come from the germline V gene. V shed 4 bases and J shed 5 bases, with 14 bases lying between them. There are 16 residues in the CDR3. CDR3: CATSESPGQNNSPLHF. The CDR3 nucleotides read TGTGCCACCAGTGAATCCCCGGGACAAAATAATTCACCCCTCCACTTT.

The chain is built from TRBV7-3 and TRBJ2-1; 13 bases align to TRBD2. The CDR3 covers 19 residues. CDR1 and CDR2 from the germline V gene are SGHTA and FQGTGA. The ends lost 2 bases at V and 4 bases at J; junction bases unmatched: 11. The CDR3 coding sequence is TGTGCCAGCAGCTTAGCGGACAGGGGGACTAGCGGGGAGTACAATGAGCAGTTCTTC. Residues: CASSLADRGTSGEYNEQFF.

This clone was observed a single time. The rearrangement links TRBV28 to TRBJ1-5; D might be TRBD1 (5 bases). Deletions cut 6 bases from V and 6 bases from J, with 24 bases between. The CDR3 is 17 residues long. Looked up from germline, CDR1 is MDHEN and CDR2 is SYDVKM. The CDR3 nucleotides read TGTGCCAGCAGCCATGGGGCCAGGGTAAATTGGGTTCAGCCCCAGCATTTT. Its protein product is CASSHGARVNWVQPQHF. The whole variable domain, remainder taken from reference TRBV28 and TRBJ1-5, is DVKVTQSSRYLVKRTGEKVFLECVQDMDHENMFWYRQDPGLGLRLIYFSYDVKMKEKGDIPEGYSVSREKKERFSLILESASTNQTSMYLCASSHGARVNWVQPQHFGDGTRLSIL.

V and J are TRBV28 and TRBJ1-2; TRBD1 matches 7 bases. This CDR3 is built from 13 residues. The V and J ends lost 5 bases and 4 bases, in that order; junction bases with no gene match: 4. Germline CDR1 is MDHEN and CDR2 is SYDVKM. CDR3 protein: CASSNNRGYGYTF. In DNA form, the CDR3 reads TGTGCCAGCAGTAACAACAGGGGCTATGGCTACACCTTC.

This clone was seen only once. The rearrangement joins TRBV19 to TRBJ2-3, with TRBD2 matching 12 bases. V was clipped by 5 bases and J by 6 bases; unmatched bases: 6. CDR3 length equals 15 residues. Looked up from germline, CDR1 is LNHDA and CDR2 is SQIVND (reference sequence). The CDR3 loop reads CASSALAGGLDTQYF. The CDR3 coding sequence is TGTGCCAGTAGTGCCCTAGCGGGGGGGTTGGATACGCAGTATTTT.